This TCR beta chain was documented in a study of beta chain features in type 1 diabetes. Study at large: Age and gender were similar between patients and healthy donors, as were cell yields.

Germline loops: CDR1 SGDLS, CDR2 YYNGEE. The V segment lost 6 bases and the J segment 7 bases; nucleotides outside the gene matches: 15. CDR3 length equals 16 residues. The investigators reverse transcribed all of the isolated RNA, so they sequenced expressed TCRB transcripts. Libraries were prepared by immunoSEQ multiplex PCR; TCRdb keeps only in-frame clonotypes and omits some of them. The data show some 150,000 clones, nearly 9.5% seen once. Sorting based on CD45RO/CCR7/CD25/CD127/CD95/CD27 separated CD4+ naive, central memory, regulatory and stem cell-like memory cells. This clone was seen only a few times.

What was sequenced was central memory CD4+ T cells from blood. The receptor was isolated from a man aged 18 to 30 in good health. The gene calls are TRBV9 and TRBJ2-1; 8 nucleotides align to TRBD2. The CDR3 sequence: CASTGLAQRRRNEQFF. The CDR3 region has the DNA TGTGCCAGCACCGGACTAGCCCAACGTCGTAGGAATGAGCAGTTCTTC. Full variable domain (rest looked up from reference TRBV9 and TRBJ2-1): DSGVTQTPKHLITATGQRVTLRCSPRSGDLSVYWYQQSLDQGLQFLIQYYNGEERAKGNILERFSAQQFPDLHSELNLSSLELGDSALYFCASTGLAQRRRNEQFFGPGTRLTVL.